Shown below are 12 T cell receptor beta chains from a single sample sequenced in a study of human T cells and chemical hapten exposure. TCRdb independently ran MiXCR on the RACE reads; one entry per CDR3 protein. The sample lists under 120,000 distinct CDR3 sequences, approximately 11% occurring once. Time point here: patch test 1, 2 weeks after DPC sensitization. Described treatment: therapeutic diphenylcyclopropenone sensitization with weekly scalp DPC. The input for sequencing was whole blood, taken in connection with sensitization to the hapten diphenylcyclopropenone (DPC). Source of these receptors: a woman between 35 and 50 years old with alopecia areata. Some clones in this sample may be carry-over from other donors' samples.

This clonotype was detected many times. The gene calls are TRBV10-3 and TRBJ2-5; TRBD2 matches 10 bases. The germline gives CDR1 ENHRY, CDR2 SYGVKD. Losses at the gene ends were 5 bases for V and 4 bases for J; bases not matched to a gene: 4. CDR3 length equals 14 residues. CDR3 DNA: TGTGCCATCAGTCCAGCGGGAGGGCCAGAGACCCAGTACTTC. Translation: CAISPAGGPETQYF.

For this clonotype: At one of its ends the junction is not consistent with the germline gene, which may arise from a read error. This chain uses TRBV4-2 with TRBJ2-7; 9 positions agree with TRBD1. The CDR3 has 17 amino acids. The V gene's germline CDR1 is LGHNA and CDR2 YNFKEQ. CDR3 sequence (DNA): TGTGCCAGCAACCAAGATCACTCCGGGACAGGGATCGACGAGCAGTACTTC. Translating it yields CASNQDHSGTGIDEQYF.

This clonotype came up many times. The J gene is TRBJ2-6, the V gene TRBV6-2 or TRBV6-3, with 9 bases identical to TRBD1. From germline, CDR1 is MNHEY and CDR2 SVGEGT. V shed 6 bases and J 0 bases; nucleotides not matched to a gene: 6. The CDR3 has 17 amino acids. The CDR3 reads CASRPGQGFSGANVLTF. CDR3 in DNA: TGTGCCAGCAGACCGGGACAGGGATTCTCTGGGGCCAACGTCCTGACTTTC.

This clonotype was seen ten or more times. The rearrangement joins TRBV9 to TRBJ2-5, with TRBD1 as a possible D gene (6 bases). The V gene's germline CDR1 is SGDLS and CDR2 YYNGEE. The length of the CDR3 is 16 residues. Trimming left V 0 bases short and J 1 base short, with 13 bases between. The CDR3 nucleotides read TGTGCCAGCAGCGTAGGGACAGCTTCGCCCCAAGAGACCCAGTACTTC. It yields the protein CASSVGTASPQETQYF.

This clonotype was detected ten times or more. The chain joins TRBV7-8 to TRBJ2-1; 7 bases agree with TRBD1. The CDR3 spans 17 residues. Germline CDR1 is SGHVS and CDR2 is FQNEAQ. V lost 5 bases and J lost 2; bases outside the gene matches: 12. The CDR3 here is CASSPRTGSPAYNEQFF. The DNA for the CDR3 is TGTGCCAGCAGCCCGCGGACAGGTTCCCCCGCCTACAATGAGCAGTTCTTC. The complete variable domain, with remaining parts taken from reference TRBV7-8 and TRBJ2-1, reads GAGVSQSPRYKVAKRGQDVALRCDPISGHVSLFWYQQALGQGPEFLTYFQNEAQLDKSGLPSDRFFAERPEGSVSTLKIQRTQQEDSAVYLCASSPRTGSPAYNEQFFGPGTRLTVL.

There are many counts of this clonotype. This chain links TRBV28 with TRBJ2-3, with 8 bases aligning to TRBD2. The CDR3 runs to 17 residues. The germline CDR1 and CDR2 sequences are MDHEN and SYDVKM. Trimming cost V 6 bases and J 2 bases; bases outside gene matches: 13. The CDR3 reads CASRRSRGGRPTDTQYF. CDR3 coding DNA: TGTGCCAGCAGACGGAGTCGAGGCGGGAGGCCCACAGATACGCAGTATTTT.

This clonotype was seen at least ten times. The CDR3 loop is CASNLLGLTDTQYF. The DNA for the CDR3 is TGTGCCAGCAATTTGTTGGGGTTGACAGATACGCAGTATTTT. The chain has TRBV2 and TRBJ2-3; no firm D call. The CDR3 extends over 14 amino acids. Trimming pared 7 bases from V and 3 bases from J, leaving 14 bases between. Germline CDR1 reads SNHLY; CDR2 reads FYNNEI. Supplemented by reference TRBV2 and TRBJ2-3, the full variable domain reads EPEVTQTPSHQVTQMGQEVILRCVPISNHLYFYWYRQILGQKVEFLVSFYNNEISEKSEIFDDQFSVERPDGSNFTLKIRSTKLEDSAMYFCASNLLGLTDTQYFGPGTRLTVL.

This clonotype was found a few times. The chain recombines TRBV12-3 or TRBV12-4 with TRBJ1-5; a weak D match, TRBD1 (5 bases). Trimming shortened V by 6 bases and J by 9 bases, and 21 bases separated the two germline ends. This CDR3 spans 15 amino acids. CDR3 coding DNA: TGTGCCAGCAGCTCCAGGGATTATAGCAGAGTGCCCCAGCATTTT. It encodes CASSSRDYSRVPQHF.

This clonotype was counted ten times or more. The chain uses TRBV18 and TRBJ1-6; the D gene is possibly TRBD1 (6 bases). The CDR3 extends over 13 amino acids. Germline CDR1 KGHSH, CDR2 LQKENI. The V end was cut by 6 bases, the J end by 8 bases, with 11 bases between. The CDR3 sequence: CASSPNRDSPLHF. The CDR3 nucleotides are TGTGCCAGCTCCCCAAACAGGGATTCACCCCTCCACTTT.

This clonotype occurred many times. This rearrangement joins TRBV6-2 or TRBV6-3 to TRBJ1-5; D is ambiguous. Trimming pared 8 bases from V and 5 bases from J, leaving 7 bases between. The CDR3 is made up of 11 amino acids. Germline V gene lookup returns CDR1 MNHEY and CDR2 SVGEGT. The CDR3 region is CASGYYQPQHF. For the CDR3, the DNA is TGTGCCAGCGGCTATTATCAGCCCCAGCATTTT.

This clonotype was picked up many times. The rearrangement links TRBV6-5 to TRBJ2-1; D may correspond to TRBD1 or TRBD2 (5 bases each). This CDR3 has 14 amino acids. Germline CDR1 MNHEY, CDR2 SVGAGI. The V gene lost 8 bases and the J gene lost 1 base, with 12 bases spanning the gap. The CDR3 region is CASRNEGSYNEQFF. For the CDR3, the DNA is TGTGCCAGCCGGAACGAGGGGTCCTACAATGAGCAGTTCTTC.

This clonotype was seen a handful of times. In nucleotides, the CDR3 is TGCAGCGGCCGGACTAGCGGGATGGGCGAGCAGTACTTC. It codes for CSGRTSGMGEQYF. The J gene is TRBJ2-7, the V gene TRBV29-1, with 12 bases identical to TRBD2. The germline V gene has CDR1 SQVTM and CDR2 ANQGSEA. The CDR3 has 13 amino acids. V trimming: 7 bases; J trimming: 6 bases; junction bases outside the gene matches: 7.